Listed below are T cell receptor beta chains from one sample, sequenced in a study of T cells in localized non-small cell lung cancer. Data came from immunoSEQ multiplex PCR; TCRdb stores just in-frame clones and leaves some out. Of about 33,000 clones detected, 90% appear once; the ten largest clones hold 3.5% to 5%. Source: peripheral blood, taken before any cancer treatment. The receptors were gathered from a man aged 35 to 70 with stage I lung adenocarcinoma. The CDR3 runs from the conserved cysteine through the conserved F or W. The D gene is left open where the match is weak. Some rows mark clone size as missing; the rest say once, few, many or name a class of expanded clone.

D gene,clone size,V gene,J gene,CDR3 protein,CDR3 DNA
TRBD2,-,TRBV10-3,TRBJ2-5,CAIRAHGTSAQETQYF,TGTGCCATCAGGGCCCACGGGACTAGCGCCCAAGAGACCCAGTACTTC
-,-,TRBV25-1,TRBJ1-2,CASSEQQGYGYTF,TGTGCCAGCAGTGAGCAACAGGGCTATGGCTACACCTTC
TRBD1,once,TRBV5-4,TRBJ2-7,CASSSRTGQVGEQYF,TGTGCCAGCAGCTCAAGGACAGGTCAAGTAGGCGAGCAGTACTTC
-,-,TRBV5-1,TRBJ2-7,CASSFGDTSYEQYF,TGCGCCAGCAGCTTTGGGGACACTTCCTACGAGCAGTACTTC
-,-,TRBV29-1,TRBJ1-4,CSVGPIATNEKLFF,TGCAGCGTTGGACCTATTGCAACTAATGAAAAACTGTTTTTT
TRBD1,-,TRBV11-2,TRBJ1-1,CASSPAVQGVEQAFF,TGTGCCAGCAGCCCCGCGGTACAGGGGGTGGAACAAGCTTTCTTT
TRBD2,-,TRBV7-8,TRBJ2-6,CASSLVSRGSSGANVLTF,TGTGCCAGCAGCTTAGTCTCGCGGGGGAGCTCTGGGGCCAACGTCCTGACTTTC
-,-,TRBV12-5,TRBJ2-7,CASGLDYYEQYF,TGTGCTAGTGGTTTGGACTACTACGAGCAGTACTTC
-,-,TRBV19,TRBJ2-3,CASSMFGVRPDTQYF,TGTGCCAGTAGTATGTTTGGAGTGCGGCCAGATACGCAGTATTTT
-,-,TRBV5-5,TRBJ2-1,CASSTDPDNEQFF,TGTGCCAGCAGCACGGACCCCGACAATGAGCAGTTCTTC
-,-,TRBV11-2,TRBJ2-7,CASSFGAASDYEQYF,TGTGCCAGCAGCTTTGGGGCAGCAAGTGACTACGAGCAGTACTTC
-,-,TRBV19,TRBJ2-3,CASSPLGQGLADTQYF,TGTGCCAGTAGTCCCCTGGGCCAGGGGCTGGCAGATACGCAGTATTTT
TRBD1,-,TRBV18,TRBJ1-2,CASSPDMDRVYGYTF,TGTGCCAGCTCACCAGATATGGACAGGGTATATGGCTACACCTTC
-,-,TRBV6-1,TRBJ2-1,CASRQGDEQFF,TGTGCCAGCAGGCAGGGCGATGAGCAGTTCTTC
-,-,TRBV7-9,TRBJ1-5,CASSLGPWQPQHF,TGTGCCAGCAGCTTAGGGCCTTGGCAGCCCCAGCATTTT
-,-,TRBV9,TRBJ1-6,CASSVGSLSPLHF,TGTGCCAGCAGCGTAGGGTCCCTCTCGCCCCTCCACTTT
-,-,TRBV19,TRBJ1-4,CASRREIAINEKLFF,TGTGCCAGTAGGCGGGAAATCGCGATTAATGAAAAACTGTTTTTT
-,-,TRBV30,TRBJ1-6,CAWSRGSSYNSPLHF,TGTGCCTGGAGTAGGGGGAGCTCCTATAATTCACCCCTCCACTTT
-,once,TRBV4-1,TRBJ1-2,CASSQDLDNPYGYTF,TGCGCCAGCAGCCAAGATCTGGATAACCCATATGGCTACACCTTC
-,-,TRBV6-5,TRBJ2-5,CASSGGRVEETQYF,TGTGCCAGCTCAGGGGGGCGGGTAGAGGAGACCCAGTACTTC
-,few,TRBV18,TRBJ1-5,CASSAALNQPQHF,TGTGCCAGCTCCGCCGCGCTAAATCAGCCCCAGCATTTT
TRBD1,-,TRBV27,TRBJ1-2,CASSLGQGAGYGYTF,TGTGCCAGCAGTCTCGGACAGGGGGCAGGCTATGGCTACACCTTC
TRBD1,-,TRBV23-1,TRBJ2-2,CASSQPQGATGELFF,TGCGCCAGCAGTCAACCTCAGGGGGCTACCGGGGAGCTGTTTTTT
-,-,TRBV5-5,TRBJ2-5,CASSLIGSSAGGETQYF,TGTGCCAGCAGCTTGATCGGGTCTTCGGCCGGTGGAGAGACCCAGTACTTC
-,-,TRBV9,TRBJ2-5,CASSVDGSPQGGTQYF,TGTGCCAGCAGCGTAGATGGCAGTCCCCAGGGAGGGACCCAGTACTTC
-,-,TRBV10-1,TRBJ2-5,CASSLSRVVETQYF,TGCGCCAGCAGCCTATCCCGGGTGGTGGAGACCCAGTACTTC
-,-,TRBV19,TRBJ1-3,CASSKEASSGNTIYF,TGTGCCAGTAGTAAGGAAGCTTCCTCTGGAAACACCATATATTTT